This T cell receptor beta chain was captured in a study of control samples from healthy donors and cancer patients. Germline-derived CDR1 and CDR2 are MNHEY and SVGEGT. CDR3 length: 13 residues. V dropped 2 bases and J dropped 5 bases, with 10 bases sitting between them. Using immunoSEQ multiplex PCR, the repertoire was profiled, and TCRdb retains in-frame clones only, with some absent. This table holds 70,000 to 85,000 clones, roughly 91% found once. The source material was blood. The source is a man aged 45 to 65 in good health. The rearrangement joins TRBV6-2 or TRBV6-3 to TRBJ2-7; D gene ambiguous. This CDR3 reads CASSYVAVNEQYF. As DNA, the CDR3 is TGTGCCAGCAGTTACGTCGCCGTAAACGAGCAGTACTTC.